The source of this T cell receptor (beta chain) is a study of cytomegalovirus exposure and HLA in healthy donors. Notes on the study in general: One later analysis reportedly identified an Asian-associated ancestry cluster that showed fewer N-insertions than the approximately 710-donor mean.

Remarks on this clone: As yet, its antigen is unknown.

A multiplex PCR was run with 60 Vbeta primers and 13 Jbeta primers. TCRdb keeps only in-frame clones here, not all; method: immunoSEQ multiplex PCR. The data contain 100,000 to 150,000 clones, around three quarters of them singletons. V lost 4 bases and J lost 2; bases outside the gene matches: 4. The CDR3 loop spans 15 amino acids. Germline V lookup: CDR1 ENHRY, CDR2 SYGVKD. This TCR derives from a man aged 35 to 55 in good health and CMV-seronegative. Sequencing was carried out using PBMCs. The chain couples TRBV10-3 to TRBJ1-2, with TRBD1 matching 10 bases. The CDR3 protein is CAISGQGAGNYGYTF. In DNA, the CDR3 is TGTGCCATCAGTGGACAGGGGGCGGGGAACTATGGCTACACCTTC.